This T cell receptor beta chain was found in a study of tumor-infiltrating lymphocytes in primary liver carcinoma. About the study: Tumor stage was T1-T3 N0M0, and tumor size was roughly 4 to 10 cm across. Samples produced roughly 3.5 to 7.5 million productive TCRbeta reads, comparable across tissue types.

TCR beta cDNA was made from 450 to 500 ng total RNA with a constant-region primer. Three nested multiplex PCR rounds, a slightly modified ARM-PCR, produced the libraries for TCR beta. Running approximately 10 cycles apiece, the first two PCR rounds relied on TRBV1-TRBV30 forward primers together with a C-beta reverse primer. TCRdb re-called the multiplex PCR reads through MiXCR, storing one row per CDR3 protein. The sample records roughly 36,000 distinct CDR3 sequences, around 80% being singletons. Study-wide results and limits: Significantly larger top-250-clone fractions were found in tumors than in blood (p = 0.039).

The CDR3 loop spans 14 amino acids. Trimming removed 9 bases from V and 5 bases from J; junction bases left unmatched: 12. Looked up from germline, CDR1 is SEHNR and CDR2 is FQNEAQ (reference sequence). A remark on this clonotype: No antigen is known for it.

Unsorted bulk tissue, about 19-32 mg of it, served as the source for co-extraction of RNA and DNA. The gene calls are TRBV7-9 and TRBJ2-7; 8 bases are a match to TRBD1. The sample consisted of tumor-adjacent normal liver tissue. The receptor's source is a middle-aged man with primary liver carcinoma and hepatitis B virus infection. CDR3 nucleotides: TGTGCCAGTAGCGCCGGACAGGGTTCGAACGAGCAGTACTTC. Its translation: CASSAGQGSNEQYF.